One sample yielded the 30 T cell receptor beta chains listed below, sequenced in a study of blood T cell repertoires in COVID-19. Some clones are missing from TCRdb's copy, which holds only in-frame ones; the method was immunoSEQ multiplex PCR. Counted here are approximately 500,000 clones, approximately 91% occurring once; the ten biggest clones make up less than 9%. Specimen: peripheral blood. The receptors here all came from a woman between 45 and 60 years old with COVID-19, enrolled during active disease.

The V gene is TRBV5-5, the J gene TRBJ2-2; D might be TRBD2 (5 bases). In germline, CDR1 is SGHKS, CDR2 YYEKEE (reference sequence). V lost 0 bases, J lost 5 bases, and 8 bases lay in between. There are 14 residues in the CDR3. CDR3 region: CASSLGTGTGELFF. CDR3 in DNA: TGTGCCAGCAGCTTGGGGACTGGGACCGGGGAGCTGTTTTTT. The full variable domain, its missing parts supplied by reference TRBV5-5 and TRBJ2-2, is DAGVTQSPTHLIKTRGQQVTLRCSPISGHKSVSWYQQVLGQGPQFIFQYYEKEERGRGNFPDRFSARQFPNYSSELNVNALLLGDSALYLCASSLGTGTGELFFGEGSRLTVL.

V gene TRBV11-2 combines with J gene TRBJ2-4; 11 bases fit TRBD2. The germline CDR1 and CDR2 sequences are SGHAT and FQNNGV. V was clipped by 7 bases and J by 6 bases; unmatched bases: 14. The CDR3 spans 17 residues. DNA of the CDR3: TGTGCCAGCACCATAGCCCCTAGCGGGGGGTCCTCAAACATTCAGTACTTC. Translating gives CASTIAPSGGSSNIQYF.

The gene calls are TRBV30 and TRBJ1-2; D is uncertain. V was pared by 3 bases and J by 8 bases, with 16 bases between. The CDR3 length is 13 residues. Germline loops: CDR1 GTSNPN, CDR2 SVGIG (reference sequence). The CDR3 coding sequence is TGTGCCTGGAGGCGGTTAGGAACTCTAGGCTACACCTTC. It codes for CAWRRLGTLGYTF.

This chain links TRBV4-2 with TRBJ2-3; 8 nucleotides agree with TRBD2. Trimming cost V 1 base and J 1 base; bases outside gene matches: 4. Germline-derived CDR1 and CDR2 are LGHNA and YNFKEQ. This CDR3 has 16 amino acids. CDR3 residues: CASSQGSRGGTDTQYF. CDR3 nucleotides: TGTGCCAGCAGCCAAGGGTCGCGGGGGGGCACAGATACGCAGTATTTT.

V is TRBV5-1 and J is TRBJ1-1, with a weak D call TRBD1 (6 bases). The CDR3 runs 17 residues. Germline V lookup: CDR1 SGHRS, CDR2 YFSETQ. V was clipped by 0 bases and J by 3 bases, with 18 bases between them. Here the CDR3 DNA reads TGCGCCAGCAGCTTGGTACACGGGACACCTCCGGACACTGAAGCTTTCTTT. Protein: CASSLVHGTPPDTEAFF.

The chain uses TRBV11-2 and TRBJ1-3, with D unresolved. This CDR3 contains 14 residues. V dropped 5 bases and J dropped 1 base, with 9 bases sitting between them. CDR1 is SGHAT, CDR2 FQNNGV, per germline. CDR3 region: CASSRSSSGNTIYF. In DNA form, the CDR3 reads TGTGCCAGCAGCCGAAGCTCTTCTGGAAACACCATATATTTT.

The chain is built from TRBV2 and TRBJ1-1; D is perhaps TRBD1 (6 bases). This CDR3 contains 15 residues. The ends were cut back, 6 bases at V and 3 bases at J, with 17 bases in the middle. Germline CDR1 SNHLY, CDR2 FYNNEI. CDR3 DNA sequence: TGTGCCAGCAGGCAGTACAGGGAAGTCGACACTGAAGCTTTCTTT. Translation: CASRQYREVDTEAFF.

V gene TRBV6-6 combines with J gene TRBJ1-2; no firm D call. The germline CDR1 and CDR2 sequences are MNHNY and SVGAGI (reference sequence). This CDR3 has 16 residues. V was pared by 6 bases and J by 2 bases, with 19 bases between. The CDR3 DNA reads as TGTGCCAGCAGCCACCAGGTCACAACATCCAACTATGGCTACACCTTC. Residues: CASSHQVTTSNYGYTF.

This sequence joins TRBV30 and TRBJ2-3; 12 nucleotides align to TRBD2. Looked up from germline, CDR1 is GTSNPN and CDR2 is SVGIG (reference sequence). The length of the CDR3 is 13 residues. J lost 4 bases, V lost 8 bases, and 4 bases had no gene match. The CDR3: CARSSGGADTQYF. In DNA, the CDR3 is TGTGCCCGCTCTAGCGGGGGGGCAGATACGCAGTATTTT.

V is TRBV28 and J is TRBJ1-4, with D hard to call. V was shortened by 2 bases and J by 5 bases, with 9 bases between the two germline ends. The germline gives CDR1 MDHEN, CDR2 SYDVKM. CDR3 size: 14 residues. The CDR3 protein is CASSLGRRNEKLFF. The CDR3 DNA reads as TGTGCCAGCAGTTTAGGTCGGAGGAATGAAAAACTGTTTTTT. Full variable domain (missing parts from reference TRBV28 and TRBJ1-4): DVKVTQSSRYLVKRTGEKVFLECVQDMDHENMFWYRQDPGLGLRLIYFSYDVKMKEKGDIPEGYSVSREKKERFSLILESASTNQTSMYLCASSLGRRNEKLFFGSGTQLSVL.

CDR3 nucleotides: TGTGCCAGTAGTATAAGCGGGACAGGGGGCGATCAGCCCCAGCATTTT. This translates into CASSISGTGGDQPQHF. The rearrangement joins TRBV19 to TRBJ1-5; TRBD1 matches 12 bases. CDR3 length: 16 amino acids. V shed 2 bases, J shed 5 bases, and the junction held 4 bases outside the gene matches. Germline CDR1 reads LNHDA; CDR2 reads SQIVND (reference sequence). Full variable domain (outside the CDR3, taken from reference TRBV19 and TRBJ1-5): DGGITQSPKYLFRKEGQNVTLSCEQNLNHDAMYWYRQDPGQGLRLIYYSQIVNDFQKGDIAEGYSVSREKKESFPLTVTSAQKNPTAFYLCASSISGTGGDQPQHFGDGTRLSIL.

The V gene is TRBV24-1, the J gene TRBJ1-2; maybe TRBD1 (6 bases). CDR1 KGHDR and CDR2 SFDVKD come from the germline V gene. V was trimmed by 11 bases and J by 0 bases, leaving 18 bases between them. This CDR3 spans 15 amino acids. The DNA of the CDR3 is TGTGCCAGGGGGTGGGGGGGCGCATCTAACTATGGCTACACCTTC. The encoded protein is CARGWGGASNYGYTF.

This clone was counted only a few times. This sequence joins TRBV19 and TRBJ2-1; the match to TRBD2 covers 8 bases. V lost 7 bases to trimming and J lost 7 bases; unmatched junction nucleotides: 6. The length of the CDR3 is 13 residues. Per germline, CDR1 LNHDA and CDR2 SQIVND (reference sequence). The DNA for the CDR3 is TGTGCCAGTAAAAGCGGGGGAGTTAATGAGCAGTTCTTC. This gives the protein CASKSGGVNEQFF.

This clone showed up just once. The V and J genes are TRBV11-3 and TRBJ2-1, with TRBD2 identical over 15 bases. The CDR3 has 20 residues. V lost 0 bases and J lost 0; bases outside the gene matches: 6. Germline V gene lookup returns CDR1 SGHNT and CDR2 YENEEA. CDR3 protein: CASSLDGLAGGTSSYNEQFF. Written as DNA, the CDR3 is TGTGCCAGCAGCTTAGATGGACTAGCGGGGGGGACAAGCTCCTACAATGAGCAGTTCTTC.

The chain employs TRBV5-8 and TRBJ1-2, with 8 bases fitting TRBD1. Trimming cost V 1 base and J 4 bases; bases outside gene matches: 15. In germline, CDR1 is SGHTS, CDR2 YDEGEE. This CDR3 is 18 amino acids long. CDR3 residues: CASSLNYRGGSEPYGYTF. The CDR3 DNA is TGTGCCAGCAGCTTGAATTACAGGGGGGGTTCCGAGCCCTATGGCTACACCTTC.

This clone has a single count. J is TRBJ1-2 and V is TRBV12-5; no reliable D call. Germline-derived CDR1 and CDR2 are LGHNT and FRNRAP. The CDR3 totals 12 residues. Trimming took off 0 bases at V and 6 bases at J, with 5 bases between the two ends. The CDR3, as DNA: TGTGCTAGTGGTTTGGTACGGGATGGCTACACCTTC. It codes for CASGLVRDGYTF.

The J gene is TRBJ2-7, the V gene TRBV27; D not resolved. V lost 2 bases to trimming and J lost 3 bases, with 8 bases between them. Germline V gives CDR1 MNHEY, CDR2 SMNVEV (reference sequence). The CDR3 sequence is 13 residues long. CDR3 loop: CASSLGPGYEQYF. CDR3 bases: TGTGCCAGCAGTTTAGGCCCAGGCTACGAGCAGTACTTC.

V gene TRBV19 combines with J gene TRBJ2-2; tentative D call: TRBD2 (6 bases). CDR1 is LNHDA, CDR2 SQIVND, per germline (reference sequence). CDR3 length equals 15 residues. The V end lost 5 bases, the J end lost 3 bases, and 13 bases lay between the germline ends. CDR3 protein: CASSSRRGDTGELFF. Here the CDR3 DNA reads TGTGCCAGTAGTTCAAGGAGGGGTGACACCGGGGAGCTGTTTTTT.

The V and J genes are TRBV12-5 and TRBJ1-6, with no clear D. The CDR3 covers 13 residues. The germline CDR1 and CDR2 sequences are LGHNT and FRNRAP. The V end was cut by 1 base, the J end by 7 bases, with 5 bases between. The CDR3 coding sequence is TGTGCTAGTGGTTTGGGAGGGAATTCACCCCTCCACTTT. Protein sequence: CASGLGGNSPLHF. Based on the CDR3 plus reference TRBV12-5 and TRBJ1-6, the full variable domain is DARVTQTPRHKVTEMGQEVTMRCQPILGHNTVFWYRQTMMQGLELLAYFRNRAPLDDSGMPKDRFSAEMPDATLATLKIQPSEPRDSAVYFCASGLGGNSPLHFGNGTRLTVT.

The chain carries TRBV18 and TRBJ1-1; D ambiguous. Trimming shortened V by 2 bases and J by 11 bases, and 18 bases separated the two germline ends. The CDR3 has 14 amino acids. Germline CDR1 KGHSH, CDR2 LQKENI. The CDR3 spells CASSPTGGTSEAFF. The CDR3 coding sequence is TGTGCCAGCTCACCAACGGGTGGTACTTCCGAGGCTTTCTTT.

The J gene is TRBJ2-7, the V gene TRBV15; 9 nucleotides agree with TRBD1. This CDR3 is built from 13 residues. J was trimmed by 5 bases and V by 6 bases; bases with no gene match: 5. Germline CDR1 is LNHNV and CDR2 is YYDKDF (reference sequence). The CDR3 DNA reads as TGTGCCACCAGGGGACAGGGCCTCCACGAGCAGTACTTC. This codes for CATRGQGLHEQYF. Full variable domain (remainder filled in from reference TRBV15 and TRBJ2-7): DAMVIQNPRYQVTQFGKPVTLSCSQTLNHNVMYWYQQKSSQAPKLLFHYYDKDFNNEADTPDNFQSRRPNTSFCFLDIRSPGLGDTAMYLCATRGQGLHEQYFGPGTRLTVT.

V gene TRBV29-1 combines with J gene TRBJ1-1; a possible D gene is TRBD1 (5 bases). The CDR3 sequence is 13 residues long. Germline-derived CDR1 and CDR2 are SQVTM and ANQGSEA. V lost 1 base and J 5 bases, leaving 11 bases between the germline ends. This chain's CDR3 is CSVEGTFETEAFF. The CDR3 DNA is TGCAGCGTTGAAGGGACATTTGAGACTGAAGCTTTCTTT.

This chain's CDR3 is CASQGPGELFF. The CDR3 DNA follows: TGTGCCAGTCAGGGTCCCGGGGAGCTGTTTTTT. V usage is TRBV19 and J usage is TRBJ2-2, with a possible D match to TRBD1 (5 bases). The V gene lost 8 bases and the J gene lost 6 bases, with 7 bases spanning the gap. The CDR3 runs 11 residues. Germline V CDR1 and CDR2: LNHDA, SQIVND (reference sequence).

The chain couples TRBV5-1 to TRBJ2-1; the match to TRBD1 covers 9 bases. V dropped 5 bases and J dropped 3; count of bases not matched to a gene: 3. The germline V gene encodes CDR1 SGHRS and CDR2 YFSETQ. This CDR3 contains 14 residues. The CDR3 reads CASRGTGYYNEQFF. The CDR3 coding sequence is TGCGCCAGCAGAGGGACAGGGTACTACAATGAGCAGTTCTTC.

This sequence joins TRBV28 and TRBJ2-2; D is uncertain. Germline V gene lookup returns CDR1 MDHEN and CDR2 SYDVKM. The CDR3 length is 16 residues. Trimming took 3 bases from V and 1 from J, leaving 12 bases between them. The CDR3 bases are TGTGCCAGCAGTTTTTTCGCGGTCAGGAACACCGGGGAGCTGTTTTTT. The encoded protein is CASSFFAVRNTGELFF.

The gene calls are TRBV5-1 and TRBJ2-2, with 7 bases identical to TRBD2. Unmatched junction bases numbered 14, after V lost 4 bases and J lost 5 bases. Per the germline V gene, CDR1 is SGHRS and CDR2 is YFSETQ. This CDR3 spans 17 amino acids. The CDR3 protein is CASSGAGTGKETGELFF. For the CDR3, the DNA is TGCGCCAGCAGCGGAGCGGGGACGGGGAAGGAAACCGGGGAGCTGTTTTTT.

The chain links TRBV2 to TRBJ2-1; TRBD2 matches 10 bases. CDR3 size: 17 residues. Germline CDR1 and CDR2: SNHLY and FYNNEI. The junction had 14 bases not matched to a gene; V was cut back by 5 bases and J by 7 bases. The chain's CDR3 is CASSRLAGGTLGNEQFF. The CDR3 bases are TGTGCCAGCAGTCGTTTAGCGGGGGGTACTCTTGGGAATGAGCAGTTCTTC.

The J gene is TRBJ1-3, the V gene TRBV5-1; 10 positions match TRBD1. This CDR3 region has 16 residues. V shed 4 bases and J 2 bases; nucleotides not matched to a gene: 6. The V gene's germline CDR1 is SGHRS and CDR2 YFSETQ. DNA for the CDR3: TGCGCCAGCAGCCTTGGGACAGGGGACACTGGAAACACCATATATTTT. It specifies CASSLGTGDTGNTIYF.

The chain uses TRBV5-4 and TRBJ2-1, with 12 bases matching TRBD2. This CDR3 has 15 amino acids. Germline CDR1 and CDR2: SGHNT and YYREEE (reference sequence). V shed 4 bases, J shed 8 bases, and the junction held 7 bases outside the gene matches. CDR3: CASSRLAGGRDEQFF. The CDR3 nucleotides read TGTGCCAGCAGCCGTCTAGCGGGGGGGCGGGATGAGCAGTTCTTC.

The chain carries TRBV7-3 and TRBJ1-2; no definite D call. Germline lookup yields CDR1 SGHTA and CDR2 FQGTGA. CDR3 length: 14 amino acids. Deletions cut 2 bases from V and 3 bases from J, with 10 bases between. CDR3 protein: CASSLGPRDYGYTF. CDR3 DNA: TGTGCCAGCAGCTTAGGGCCGCGCGACTATGGCTACACCTTC.